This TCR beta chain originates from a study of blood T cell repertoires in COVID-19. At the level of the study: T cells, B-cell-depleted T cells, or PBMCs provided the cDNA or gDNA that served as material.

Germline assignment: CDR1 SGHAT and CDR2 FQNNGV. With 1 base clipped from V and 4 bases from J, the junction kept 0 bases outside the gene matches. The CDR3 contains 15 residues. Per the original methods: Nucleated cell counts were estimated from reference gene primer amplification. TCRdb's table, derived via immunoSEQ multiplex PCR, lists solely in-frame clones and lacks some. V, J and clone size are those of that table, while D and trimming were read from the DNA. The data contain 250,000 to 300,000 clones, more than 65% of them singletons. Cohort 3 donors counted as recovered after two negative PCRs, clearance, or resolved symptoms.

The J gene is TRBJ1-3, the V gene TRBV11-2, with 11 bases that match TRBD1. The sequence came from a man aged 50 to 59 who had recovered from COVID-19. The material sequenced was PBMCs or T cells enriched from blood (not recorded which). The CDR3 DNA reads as TGTGCCAGCAGCTTAGGGACAGGGGGCGGAAACACCATATATTTT. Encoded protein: CASSLGTGGGNTIYF.